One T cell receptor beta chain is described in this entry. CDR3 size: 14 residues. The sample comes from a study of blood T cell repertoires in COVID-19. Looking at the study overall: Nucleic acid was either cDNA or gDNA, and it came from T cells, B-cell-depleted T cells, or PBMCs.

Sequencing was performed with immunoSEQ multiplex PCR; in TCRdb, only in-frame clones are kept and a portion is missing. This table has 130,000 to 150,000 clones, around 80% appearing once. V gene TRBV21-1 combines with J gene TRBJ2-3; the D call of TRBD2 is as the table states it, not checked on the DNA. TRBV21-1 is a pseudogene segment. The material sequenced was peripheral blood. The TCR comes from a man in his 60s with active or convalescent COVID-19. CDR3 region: CASTLAGVMDTQYF. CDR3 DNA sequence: TGTGCCAGCACCCTAGCGGGAGTGATGGATACGCAGTATTTT.